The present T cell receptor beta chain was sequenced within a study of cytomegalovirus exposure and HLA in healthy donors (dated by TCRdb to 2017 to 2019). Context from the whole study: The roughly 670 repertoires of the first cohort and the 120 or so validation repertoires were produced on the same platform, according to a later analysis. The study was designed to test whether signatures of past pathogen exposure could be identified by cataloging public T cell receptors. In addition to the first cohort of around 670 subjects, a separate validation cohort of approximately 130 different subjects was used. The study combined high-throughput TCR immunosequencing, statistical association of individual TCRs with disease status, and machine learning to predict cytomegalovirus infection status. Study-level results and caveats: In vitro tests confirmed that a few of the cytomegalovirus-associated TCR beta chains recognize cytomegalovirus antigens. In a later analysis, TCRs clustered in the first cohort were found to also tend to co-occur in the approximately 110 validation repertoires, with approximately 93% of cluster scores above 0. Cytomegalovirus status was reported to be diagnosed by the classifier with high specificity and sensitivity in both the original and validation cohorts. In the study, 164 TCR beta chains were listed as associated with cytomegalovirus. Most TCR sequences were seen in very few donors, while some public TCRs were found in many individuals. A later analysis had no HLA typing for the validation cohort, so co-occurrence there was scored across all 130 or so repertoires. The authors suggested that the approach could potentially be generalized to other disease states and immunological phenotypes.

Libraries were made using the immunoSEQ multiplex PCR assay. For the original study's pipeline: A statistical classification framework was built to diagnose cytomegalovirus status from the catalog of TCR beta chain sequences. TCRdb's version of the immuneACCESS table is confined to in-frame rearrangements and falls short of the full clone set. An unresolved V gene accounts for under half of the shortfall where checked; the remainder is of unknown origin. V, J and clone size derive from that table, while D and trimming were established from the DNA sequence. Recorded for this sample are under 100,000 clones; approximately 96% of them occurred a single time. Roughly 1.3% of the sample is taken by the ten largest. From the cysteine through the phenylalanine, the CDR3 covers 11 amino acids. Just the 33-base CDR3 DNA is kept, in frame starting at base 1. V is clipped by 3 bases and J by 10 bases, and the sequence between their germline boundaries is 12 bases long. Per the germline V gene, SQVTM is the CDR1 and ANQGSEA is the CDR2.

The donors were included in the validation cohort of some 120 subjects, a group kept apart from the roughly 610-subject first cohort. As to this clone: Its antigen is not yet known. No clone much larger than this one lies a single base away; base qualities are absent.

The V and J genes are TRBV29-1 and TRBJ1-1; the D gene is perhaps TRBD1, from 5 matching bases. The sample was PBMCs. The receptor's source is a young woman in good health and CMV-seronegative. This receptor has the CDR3 CSVDDSRRAFF. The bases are TGCAGCGTTGACGACAGTCGGAGAGCTTTCTTT.